One and the same sample provided the 11 T cell receptor beta chains below, sequenced in a study of blood T cell repertoires in COVID-19. This table comes from immunoSEQ multiplex PCR, and its TCRdb copy is limited to in-frame clones, with some not included. The repertoire has over 35,000 clones, approximately 91% of them found once; the top ten carry just under 2.5%. Sequences were obtained from peripheral blood. The origin of the receptors is a human donor in a cohort sampled during active COVID-19.

The chain uses TRBV14 and TRBJ2-3, with a weak D call TRBD2 (5 bases). The CDR3 runs to 16 residues. Germline CDR1 and CDR2: SGHDN and FVKESK. V was clipped by 4 bases and J by 1 base, with 15 bases between them. Here the CDR3 reads CASSPGFASRTDTQYF. CDR3 coding DNA: TGTGCCAGCAGCCCTGGGTTTGCTAGCCGCACAGATACGCAGTATTTT.

This clone was seen more than once but under ten times. The chain carries TRBV27 and TRBJ1-5; no firm D call. The CDR3 has 14 amino acids. Trimming took 3 bases from V and 7 from J, leaving 13 bases between them. Germline CDR1 and CDR2: MNHEY and SMNVEV (reference sequence). The CDR3 sequence: CASSLGGSGQPQHF. CDR3 coding DNA: TGTGCCAGCAGTTTGGGTGGGTCGGGGCAGCCCCAGCATTTT.

V is TRBV10-3 and J is TRBJ1-6; 10 nucleotides line up with TRBD1. After removal of 6 bases from V and 10 bases from J, the junction contained 9 bases not matched to a gene. From germline, CDR1 is ENHRY and CDR2 SYGVKD. The CDR3 covers 15 residues. The CDR3 coding sequence is TGTGCCATCAGCGAGGGACAGGGGCAGGGATCACCCCTCCACTTT. Residues: CAISEGQGQGSPLHF.

The chain is built from TRBV5-6 and TRBJ1-3; D might be TRBD1 (5 bases). Germline CDR1 and CDR2: SGHDT and YYEEEE. Trimming stripped 4 bases from V and 4 bases from J, with 12 bases between. The CDR3 is 14 residues long. CDR3 sequence (DNA): TGTGCCAGCAGCCCCCTGGGGGGGGGAAACACCATATATTTT. This codes for CASSPLGGGNTIYF.

This clone was observed a handful of times. The chain is built from TRBV7-3 and TRBJ2-1, with D perhaps matching TRBD1 (6 bases). This CDR3 is 13 amino acids long. Trimming pared 1 base from V and 10 bases from J, leaving 11 bases between. Germline V gene lookup returns CDR1 SGHTA and CDR2 FQGTGA. CDR3 in amino acids: CASSLIEDSEQFF. In DNA form, the CDR3 reads TGTGCCAGCAGCTTAATAGAGGACAGCGAGCAGTTCTTC. The full variable domain, in which reference TRBV7-3 and TRBJ2-1 provide the parts outside the CDR3, is GAGVSQTPSNKVTEKGKYVELRCDPISGHTALYWYRQSLGQGPEFLIYFQGTGAADDSGLPNDRFFAVRPEGSVSTLKIQRTERGDSAVYLCASSLIEDSEQFFGPGTRLTVL.

The genes are TRBV7-9 and TRBJ1-1; no clear D gene. Trimming shortened V by 4 bases and J by 3 bases, and 15 bases separated the two germline ends. The CDR3 covers 15 residues. Germline CDR1 SEHNR, CDR2 FQNEAQ (reference sequence). CDR3 bases: TGTGCCAGCAGCTCCATGCAGGCGAGGGACACTGAAGCTTTCTTT. Amino acids: CASSSMQARDTEAFF.

The rearrangement links TRBV9 to TRBJ2-1; perhaps TRBD2 as D (6 bases). Germline V gene data show CDR1 as SGDLS and CDR2 as YYNGEE. Trimming shortened V by 2 bases and J by 7 bases, and 16 bases separated the two germline ends. The CDR3 covers 15 residues. The CDR3 reads CASSVPNREINEQFF. The CDR3 DNA reads as TGTGCCAGCAGCGTTCCCAACCGGGAGATTAATGAGCAGTTCTTC. The entire variable domain, with the rest obtained from reference TRBV9 and TRBJ2-1, is as follows: DSGVTQTPKHLITATGQRVTLRCSPRSGDLSVYWYQQSLDQGLQFLIQYYNGEERAKGNILERFSAQQFPDLHSELNLSSLELGDSALYFCASSVPNREINEQFFGPGTRLTVL.

The rearrangement uses TRBV4-1 and TRBJ1-5; the D is unclear. CDR3 size: 14 residues. V was trimmed by 0 bases and J by 6 bases, leaving 9 bases between them. CDR1 and CDR2 (germline): MGHRA, YSYEKL. CDR3 region: CASSQDTAGQPQHF. For the CDR3, the DNA is TGCGCCAGCAGCCAAGACACAGCTGGTCAGCCCCAGCATTTT.

The rearrangement joins TRBV7-2 to TRBJ1-1; 8 bases are shared with TRBD1. There are 15 residues in the CDR3. Losses at the gene ends were 2 bases for V and 2 bases for J; bases not matched to a gene: 4. Germline CDR1 and CDR2: SGHTA and FQGNSA. CDR3 in DNA: TGTGCCAGCAGCTTACAGGGGGCGGGTAACACTGAAGCTTTCTTT. It specifies CASSLQGAGNTEAFF.

The gene calls are TRBV6-2 or TRBV6-3 and TRBJ1-2, with unresolved D. Germline CDR1 is MNHEY and CDR2 is SVGEGT. This CDR3 has 16 residues. Trimming took off 1 base at V and 1 base at J, with 13 bases between the two ends. The CDR3 protein is CASSYYGIPDNYGYTF. The CDR3 DNA reads as TGTGCCAGCAGTTACTATGGCATTCCAGATAACTATGGCTACACCTTC.

This chain uses TRBV2 with TRBJ2-7; TRBD2 aligns across 13 bases. The CDR3 has 17 residues. Trimming removed 5 bases from V and 2 bases from J; junction bases left unmatched: 9. Germline V CDR1 and CDR2: SNHLY, FYNNEI. Here the CDR3 reads CASSSRLAGGFTYEQYF. The CDR3 nucleotides read TGTGCCAGCAGTTCCCGACTAGCGGGGGGCTTTACCTACGAGCAGTACTTC.